The 8 T cell receptor beta chains below were found in one sample sequenced in a study of regulatory T cells in long-lasting Graves disease. The time point here: newly diagnosed GD, antithyroid drugs for less than 3 months. PBMC-derived RNA was used for the TCR library. Both iRepertoire HTBI primers and Arm-PCR of CDR3 regions were used to build the TCR beta libraries. TCRdb re-called the multiplex PCR reads with MiXCR, one entry per CDR3 protein. Of about 420,000 distinct CDR3 sequences listed, about a sixth are singletons. This sample also appeared in a second study, on T cells in Graves' hyperthyroidism and ophthalmopathy.

This specimen consisted of peripheral blood mononuclear cells (PBMCs), obtained at new diagnosis, from a patient treated with antithyroid drugs. Source of these receptors: a woman under 30 with Graves disease.

This clonotype was observed at least ten times. The V gene is TRBV11-1, the J gene TRBJ2-2, with D possibly being TRBD2 (6 bases). Germline lookup yields CDR1 SGHAT and CDR2 FQDESV (reference sequence). The CDR3 covers 14 residues. The V and J ends lost 5 bases and 5 bases respectively, with 12 bases between them. In DNA, the CDR3 is TGTGCCAGCAGCGCCTACGGGAGAACCGGGGAGCTGTTTTTT. Translated: CASSAYGRTGELFF. Complete variable domain (other parts from reference TRBV11-1 and TRBJ2-2): EAEVAQSPRYKITEKSQAVAFWCDPISGHATLYWYRQILGQGPELLVQFQDESVVDDSQLPKDRFSAERLKGVDSTLKIQPAELGDSAMYLCASSAYGRTGELFFGEGSRLTVL.

Regarding this clonotype: A much larger clone lies one base from this, so it may be a read error. The rearrangement uses TRBV28 and TRBJ1-1, with D tentatively TRBD1 (5 bases). The V gene's germline CDR1 is MDHEN and CDR2 SYDVKM. CDR3 length: 12 amino acids. CDR3: CASIGTNTEALF. The CDR3 DNA is TGTGCCAGTATCGGGACCAACACTGAAGCTCTCTTT. Full variable domain (missing parts from reference TRBV28 and TRBJ1-1): DVKVTQSSRYLVKRTGEKVFLECVQDMDHENMFWYRQDPGLGLRLIYFSYDVKMKEKGDIPEGYSVSREKKERFSLILESASTNQTSMYLCASIGTNTEALFGQGTRLTVV.

This clonotype was counted many times. The J gene is TRBJ2-7, the V gene TRBV27, with 13 bases fitting TRBD2. With V trimmed by 6 bases and J by 4 bases, 3 bases remained unmatched. Germline V gene data show CDR1 as MNHEY and CDR2 as SMNVEV (reference sequence). The length of the CDR3 is 14 residues. CDR3 sequence reads: CASSRTSGSYEQYF. The CDR3 nucleotides are TGTGCCAGCAGCAGGACTAGCGGGAGTTACGAGCAGTACTTC.

CDR3 sequence: CSLPYLYEQYF. The CDR3 coding sequence is TGCAGTTTACCATACCTCTACGAGCAGTACTTC. The chain links TRBV20-1 to TRBJ2-7, with unresolved D. Germline CDR1 is DFQATT and CDR2 is SNEGSKA (reference sequence). V was cut by 8 bases and J by 3 bases, with 11 bases left in between. CDR3 length equals 11 residues.

This clonotype was recorded many times. The chain is built from TRBV11-2 and TRBJ2-5; possibly TRBD1 for D (5 bases). In germline, CDR1 is SGHAT, CDR2 FQNNGV. Trimming removed 3 bases at V and 1 base at J, with 9 bases between. The CDR3 totals 14 residues. CDR3 region: CASSLTVPQETQYF. DNA for the CDR3: TGTGCCAGCAGCTTGACAGTACCCCAAGAGACCCAGTACTTC.

This sequence joins TRBV7-8 and TRBJ1-2, with a possible D match to TRBD1 (5 bases). The germline gives CDR1 SGHVS, CDR2 FQNEAQ. This CDR3 has 15 residues. Trimming pared 10 bases from V and 4 bases from J, leaving 22 bases between. The CDR3 coding sequence is TGTGCCACCAAATCTCTCCTCGGGGGACCCTATGGCTACACCTTC. Translating gives CATKSLLGGPYGYTF.

This clonotype was picked up many times. The J gene is TRBJ1-1, the V gene TRBV28; the D is unclear. The CDR3 extends over 14 amino acids. Per germline, CDR1 MDHEN and CDR2 SYDVKM. V lost 3 bases and J lost 1, with 9 bases in between. The CDR3 coding sequence is TGTGCCAGCAGTTTGAGAGTCCAGAACACTGAAGCTTTCTTT. As protein: CASSLRVQNTEAFF.

As for this clonotype: A much larger clonotype is one base distant, so this may be a read error. Since no conserved phenylalanine or tryptophan closes the CDR3, a read error is the likely cause. The genes are TRBV29-1 and TRBJ2-1; 9 bases are shared with TRBD1. Germline V gene sequence: CDR1 SQVTM, CDR2 ANQGSEA. This CDR3 has 13 amino acids. With V trimmed by 7 bases and J by 8 bases, 9 bases remained unmatched. The CDR3 DNA reads as TGCAGCGCTGAGGGACAGGGCGCGGATGAGCAGTTCTCC. This encodes CSAEGQGADEQFS.